A selection of T cell receptor beta chains follows, all from one sample in a study of blood T cell repertoires in COVID-19. The assay was immunoSEQ multiplex PCR, and TCRdb's table has in-frame clones only and misses some. The sample has roughly 200,000 clones, more than 70% seen once. Specimen: PBMCs or T cells enriched from blood (not recorded which). The receptors were gathered from a man aged 40-50 years who had recovered from COVID-19. CDR3s include the opening cysteine and the closing phenylalanine or tryptophan. D genes are given only for firm matches.

CDR3 protein | CDR3 DNA | J gene | V gene | D gene
CASSGGAVQPQHF | TGTGCCTCCAGTGGGGGGGCGGTTCAGCCCCAGCATTTT | TRBJ1-5 | TRBV19 | NA
CASSDLGTADTEAFF | TGTGCCAGCAGTGACCTTGGGACAGCAGACACTGAAGCTTTCTTT | TRBJ1-1 | TRBV6-4 | TRBD1
CASSNGGGPTEAFF | TGTGCCAGCAGTAACGGGGGGGGACCCACTGAAGCTTTCTTT | TRBJ1-1 | TRBV6-5 | NA
CASSLRRNTEAFF | TGTGCCAGCAGTTTAAGGAGGAACACTGAAGCTTTCTTT | TRBJ1-1 | TRBV12-3/TRBV12-4 | NA
CASSLLSGQMNTEAFF | TGTGCCAGCAGCTTACTATCGGGACAGATGAACACTGAAGCTTTCTTT | TRBJ1-1 | TRBV9 | TRBD1
CASSPWTGKKQETQYF | TGTGCCAGTAGTCCATGGACAGGGAAGAAACAAGAGACCCAGTACTTC | TRBJ2-5 | TRBV19 | TRBD1
CASSLGRLGDQPQHF | TGTGCCAGCAGCTTGGGACGGTTAGGAGATCAGCCCCAGCATTTT | TRBJ1-5 | TRBV5-8 | NA
CASSVTGSNQPQHF | TGTGCCAGCAGTGTCACAGGTAGCAATCAGCCCCAGCATTTT | TRBJ1-5 | TRBV28 | NA
CASSLGQGFGNTEAFF | TGTGCCAGCAGCTTAGGACAGGGCTTCGGGAACACTGAAGCTTTCTTT | TRBJ1-1 | TRBV7-9 | TRBD1
CASSWGQAISYEQYF | TGCGCCAGCAGCTGGGGACAGGCGATATCCTACGAGCAGTACTTC | TRBJ2-7 | TRBV5-1 | TRBD1
CSVMTKAYEQYF | TGCAGCGTAATGACAAAAGCCTACGAGCAGTACTTC | TRBJ2-7 | TRBV29-1 | NA